These 27 T cell receptor beta chains were sequenced from one sample in a study of blood T cell repertoires in COVID-19. Profiled with immunoSEQ multiplex PCR; TCRdb holds only in-frame clones, not every one. The sample has 55,000 to 75,000 clones; more than 75% are singletons. The material sequenced was peripheral blood. The receptors originated from a man in his fifties or sixties with active COVID-19.

The J gene is TRBJ1-2, the V gene TRBV7-2; D call uncertain. Germline CDR1 SGHTA, CDR2 FQGNSA. V gave up 0 bases and J gave up 3 bases, with 17 bases separating them. This CDR3 has 17 residues. The CDR3 sequence: CASSLAVSSRGDYGYTF. The DNA for the CDR3 is TGTGCCAGCAGCTTAGCGGTCAGTTCCCGCGGTGACTATGGCTACACCTTC.

The CDR3 protein is CASSSRTGGNYGYTF. The DNA for the CDR3 is TGTGCCAGCAGTTCAAGGACAGGGGGGAACTATGGCTACACCTTC. The rearrangement uses TRBV6-5 and TRBJ1-2; 10 bases fit TRBD1. This CDR3 contains 15 residues. The germline CDR1 and CDR2 sequences are MNHEY and SVGAGI. V was pared by 4 bases and J by 2 bases, with 4 bases of the junction left unmatched.

This sequence joins TRBV11-2 and TRBJ1-2; 9 bases match TRBD1. J was trimmed by 8 bases and V by 2 bases; bases with no gene match: 6. Germline V gene lookup returns CDR1 SGHAT and CDR2 FQNNGV. The CDR3 has 14 amino acids. DNA for the CDR3: TGTGCCAGCAGCTTAAGGGGACAGGGCGGAGGCTACACCTTC. The encoded protein is CASSLRGQGGGYTF.

The genes are TRBV5-1 and TRBJ2-3; D gene ambiguous. The CDR3 loop spans 14 amino acids. Trimming removed 0 bases at V and 0 bases at J, with 5 bases between. CDR1 SGHRS and CDR2 YFSETQ come from the germline V gene. This CDR3 reads CASSLAQSTDTQYF. CDR3 DNA sequence: TGCGCCAGCAGCTTGGCGCAGAGCACAGATACGCAGTATTTT.

V and J are TRBV5-6 and TRBJ2-1; D is possibly TRBD1 (5 bases). V was clipped by 2 bases and J by 4 bases, with 10 bases between them. The CDR3 is 14 amino acids. Germline V gene sequence: CDR1 SGHDT, CDR2 YYEEEE. CDR3 loop: CASSFQGKYNEQFF. CDR3 DNA sequence: TGTGCCAGCAGCTTCCAGGGCAAATACAATGAGCAGTTCTTC.

The V and J genes are TRBV27 and TRBJ1-6; possibly TRBD1 for D (6 bases). The CDR3 length is 13 residues. Germline V CDR1 and CDR2: MNHEY, SMNVEV (reference sequence). V dropped 6 bases and J dropped 10 bases, with 13 bases sitting between them. CDR3 sequence (DNA): TGTGCCAGCAGCAAAGTCAGGGGATCACCCCTCCACTTT. It is translated as CASSKVRGSPLHF.

The rearrangement joins TRBV28 to TRBJ1-5; possible D gene TRBD1, 6 bases. The CDR3 consists of 13 residues. Germline CDR1 MDHEN, CDR2 SYDVKM. V lost 4 bases, J lost 4 bases, and 8 bases lay in between. The CDR3 bases are TGTGCCAGCAGTTCTACAGGGAATCAGCCCCAGCATTTT. Residues: CASSSTGNQPQHF. The full variable domain, with the rest looked up from reference TRBV28 and TRBJ1-5, is DVKVTQSSRYLVKRTGEKVFLECVQDMDHENMFWYRQDPGLGLRLIYFSYDVKMKEKGDIPEGYSVSREKKERFSLILESASTNQTSMYLCASSSTGNQPQHFGDGTRLSIL.

The rearrangement uses TRBV11-1 and TRBJ1-1; TRBD1 matches at 9 bases. The CDR3 has 13 amino acids. Germline CDR1 is SGHAT and CDR2 is FQDESV (reference sequence). With 7 bases clipped from V and 4 bases from J, the junction kept 4 bases outside the gene matches. The CDR3 DNA follows: TGTGCCAGCATGACAGGGGGGGCCACTGAAGCTTTCTTT. It translates to CASMTGGATEAFF. Supplemented by reference TRBV11-1 and TRBJ1-1, the full variable domain reads EAEVAQSPRYKITEKSQAVAFWCDPISGHATLYWYRQILGQGPELLVQFQDESVVDDSQLPKDRFSAERLKGVDSTLKIQPAELGDSAMYLCASMTGGATEAFFGQGTRLTVV.

The chain carries TRBV2 and TRBJ1-5, with 8 bases fitting TRBD1. The V and J ends lost 6 bases and 3 bases, in that order; junction bases with no gene match: 7. This CDR3 has 15 residues. Germline CDR1 and CDR2: SNHLY and FYNNEI. The CDR3 spells CASSVMDRDNQPQHF. Written as DNA, the CDR3 is TGTGCCAGCAGCGTTATGGACAGGGACAATCAGCCCCAGCATTTT.

The chain carries TRBV2 and TRBJ2-3; the match to TRBD2 covers 14 bases. CDR3 length: 15 residues. Germline CDR1 is SNHLY and CDR2 is FYNNEI. The J segment lost 4 bases and the V segment lost 9 bases, leaving 6 bases of the junction unmatched. The CDR3 coding sequence is TGTGCCAGTGGACTAGCGGGGGGTGCGGCAGATACGCAGTATTTT. It yields the protein CASGLAGGAADTQYF.

The V gene is TRBV15, the J gene TRBJ2-6; no clear D gene. The ends were cut back, 5 bases at V and 0 bases at J, with 8 bases in the middle. The germline gives CDR1 LNHNV, CDR2 YYDKDF (reference sequence). The length of the CDR3 is 15 residues. The CDR3 protein is CATSFPSSGANVLTF. The CDR3 bases are TGTGCCACCAGCTTCCCCAGCTCTGGGGCCAACGTCCTGACTTTC.

This clone is large by share. This chain joins TRBV6-5 and TRBJ2-7; TRBD1 is a possible D gene (5 bases). There are 13 residues in the CDR3. The V end lost 6 bases, the J end lost 6 bases, and 15 bases lay between the germline ends. Germline values: CDR1 MNHEY, CDR2 SVGAGI. CDR3 in DNA: TGTGCCAGCAGGTATCAGGGTTCGAGCGAGCAGTACTTC. Protein sequence: CASRYQGSSEQYF.

The chain combines TRBV7-9 with TRBJ2-1; 8 nucleotides match TRBD2. There are 15 residues in the CDR3. CDR1 is SEHNR, CDR2 FQNEAQ, per germline (reference sequence). Trimming cost V 4 bases and J 7 bases; bases outside gene matches: 9. In DNA form, the CDR3 reads TGTGCCAGCAGCTCGGTTCGGGGGGGCTGGAATGAGCAGTTCTTC. Encoded protein: CASSSVRGGWNEQFF. Full variable domain (rest looked up from reference TRBV7-9 and TRBJ2-1): DTGVSQNPRHKITKRGQNVTFRCDPISEHNRLYWYRQTLGQGPEFLTYFQNEAQLEKSRLLSDRFSAERPKGSFSTLEIQRTEQGDSAMYLCASSSVRGGWNEQFFGPGTRLTVL.

V is TRBV7-2 and J is TRBJ1-6; D gene unclear. This CDR3 contains 12 residues. Trimming stripped 5 bases from V and 7 bases from J, with 6 bases between. CDR1 and CDR2 from the germline V gene are SGHTA and FQGNSA. The CDR3 here is CASSQINSPLHF. The CDR3 DNA reads TGTGCCAGCAGCCAGATAAATTCACCCCTCCACTTT.

The rearrangement uses TRBV5-4 and TRBJ2-5; 7 bases align to TRBD1. This CDR3 has 15 amino acids. Germline V gives CDR1 SGHNT, CDR2 YYREEE (reference sequence). Unmatched junction bases numbered 2, after V lost 0 bases and J lost 0 bases. The CDR3, as DNA: TGTGCCAGCAGCTTGGACAGGGGCCACCAAGAGACCCAGTACTTC. Amino acid sequence: CASSLDRGHQETQYF.

V and J are TRBV7-2 and TRBJ1-4; 7 bases agree with TRBD1. With V trimmed by 4 bases and J by 12 bases, 8 bases remained unmatched. Germline V gene sequence: CDR1 SGHTA, CDR2 FQGNSA. The CDR3 runs to 13 residues. CDR3 loop: CASSWGDRAQLFF. The CDR3 DNA sequence: TGTGCCAGCAGCTGGGGCGACAGGGCTCAACTGTTTTTT.

V usage is TRBV7-3 and J usage is TRBJ2-3; no firm D call. In germline, CDR1 is SGHTA, CDR2 FQGTGA. V was shortened by 2 bases and J by 5 bases, with 8 bases between the two germline ends. The CDR3 consists of 13 residues. This CDR3 is CASSLRSRDTQYF. Written as DNA, the CDR3 is TGTGCCAGCAGCTTACGGTCTAGAGATACGCAGTATTTT.

The chain couples TRBV9 to TRBJ1-4; D is perhaps TRBD1 (5 bases). CDR1 is SGDLS, CDR2 YYNGEE, per germline. The CDR3 has 14 residues. V gave up 4 bases and J gave up 5 bases, with 12 bases separating them. The CDR3 here is CASSPDRPNEKLFF. CDR3 DNA sequence: TGTGCCAGCAGCCCCGACAGACCAAATGAAAAACTGTTTTTT.

The J gene is TRBJ1-5, the V gene TRBV27; 7 bases align to TRBD1. The CDR3 runs 17 residues. V gave up 7 bases and J gave up 0 bases; unmatched junction bases: 12. The germline V gene has CDR1 MNHEY and CDR2 SMNVEV (reference sequence). The CDR3 spells CASKALLTGDSNQPQHF. The CDR3 DNA is TGTGCCAGCAAAGCCCTCTTAACAGGGGATAGCAATCAGCCCCAGCATTTT.

This sequence joins TRBV7-9 and TRBJ1-2, with 7 bases that match TRBD1. Germline loops: CDR1 SEHNR, CDR2 FQNEAQ (reference sequence). The V and J ends lost 5 bases and 8 bases, in that order; junction bases with no gene match: 8. CDR3 length: 13 residues. The chain's CDR3 is CASSPTGVLGYTF. In nucleotides, the CDR3 is TGTGCCAGCAGCCCTACAGGGGTTTTAGGCTACACCTTC.

This clone has only one observation. The J gene is TRBJ1-5, the V gene TRBV28; tentative D call: TRBD1 (5 bases). Germline V gene lookup returns CDR1 MDHEN and CDR2 SYDVKM. This CDR3 is built from 16 residues. V shed 3 bases and J shed 4 bases, with 16 bases lying between them. The CDR3: CASSFSGRGNNQPQHF. In DNA, the CDR3 is TGTGCCAGCAGTTTTAGTGGTCGGGGGAATAATCAGCCCCAGCATTTT.

The rearrangement links TRBV3-1 (or the pseudogene TRBV3-2) to TRBJ2-7, with 7 positions matching TRBD1. The CDR3 length is 11 residues. The germline gives CDR1 LGHDT, CDR2 YNNKEL (reference sequence). J lost 7 bases, V lost 6 bases, and 3 bases had no gene match. In DNA form, the CDR3 reads TGTGCCAGCAGTACAGGGGATGAGCAGTACTTC. Protein: CASSTGDEQYF.

This CDR3 reads CASSVGNRGRGLSEKLFF. CDR3 bases: TGTGCCAGCAGCGTCGGAAACAGGGGGCGAGGGCTGAGTGAAAAACTGTTTTTT. The chain has TRBV9 and TRBJ1-4; 9 nucleotides match TRBD1. This CDR3 is built from 18 residues. The V gene end was trimmed by 2 bases and the J gene end by 7 bases; junction bases not matched to a gene: 15. The germline V gene encodes CDR1 SGDLS and CDR2 YYNGEE.

This chain connects TRBV5-6 to TRBJ1-3; 9 nucleotides agree with TRBD1. The CDR3 is 13 residues long. The J segment lost 4 bases and the V segment lost 8 bases, leaving 4 bases of the junction unmatched. CDR1 and CDR2 from the germline V gene are SGHDT and YYEEEE. Here the CDR3 reads CASMTGGGNTIYF. The CDR3 bases are TGTGCCAGTATGACAGGGGGAGGAAACACCATATATTTT.

The chain combines TRBV7-9 with TRBJ1-2; no firm D call. The CDR3 totals 11 residues. The V end lost 4 bases, the J end lost 8 bases, and 8 bases lay between the germline ends. Germline CDR1 SEHNR, CDR2 FQNEAQ (reference sequence). The CDR3 here is CASSSAGGYTF. The CDR3 region has the DNA TGTGCCAGCAGCTCCGCGGGGGGCTACACCTTC. The variable domain in full, with the rest retrieved from reference TRBV7-9 and TRBJ1-2, is DTGVSQNPRHKITKRGQNVTFRCDPISEHNRLYWYRQTLGQGPEFLTYFQNEAQLEKSRLLSDRFSAERPKGSFSTLEIQRTEQGDSAMYLCASSSAGGYTFGSGTRLTVV.

The chain combines TRBV28 with TRBJ1-5; D not certain. Deletions cut 4 bases from V and 3 bases from J, with 10 bases between. Germline values: CDR1 MDHEN, CDR2 SYDVKM. The CDR3 has 14 residues. The CDR3 sequence is CASSSGGSNQPQHF. The DNA of the CDR3 is TGTGCCAGCAGTTCGGGAGGGTCCAATCAGCCCCAGCATTTT. The complete variable domain, with remaining parts taken from reference TRBV28 and TRBJ1-5, reads DVKVTQSSRYLVKRTGEKVFLECVQDMDHENMFWYRQDPGLGLRLIYFSYDVKMKEKGDIPEGYSVSREKKERFSLILESASTNQTSMYLCASSSGGSNQPQHFGDGTRLSIL.

Comment on this clone: At one boundary the junction diverges from the germline segment, which might be a read error. The chain joins TRBV5-4 to TRBJ1-6, with D possibly matching TRBD1 (6 bases). Germline V gene data show CDR1 as SGHNT and CDR2 as YYREEE (reference sequence). This CDR3 spans 14 amino acids. CDR3 coding DNA: TGTGCCAGCACCTTGTTACAGGGTGGGTCACCCCTCCACTTT. It specifies CASTLLQGGSPLHF. The full variable domain, its missing parts supplied by reference TRBV5-4 and TRBJ1-6, is ETGVTQSPTHLIKTRGQQVTLRCSSQSGHNTVSWYQQALGQGPQFIFQYYREEENGRGNFPPRFSGLQFPNYSSELNVNALELDDSALYLCASTLLQGGSPLHFGNGTRLTVT.